A single sample gave rise to the 29 T cell receptor beta chains below, sequenced in a study of preoperative IRX-2 immunotherapy in early breast cancer. Profiled with immunoSEQ multiplex PCR; TCRdb holds only in-frame clones, not every one. The sample holds 25,000 to 30,000 clones, roughly four fifths seen once. Treatment in this sample: preoperative locoregional IRX-2 cytokine immunotherapy. The sample here was taken from a patient treated with IRX-2 immunotherapy. Receptor source: a human donor with breast cancer.

The gene calls are TRBV6-8 and TRBJ1-1, with a possible D match to TRBD1 (5 bases). Germline CDR1 is MNHGY and CDR2 is SAAAGT. The CDR3 is made up of 14 amino acids. V was pared by 5 bases and J by 8 bases, with 18 bases between. The CDR3 spells CASSRYGGVLEAFF. DNA for the CDR3: TGTGCCAGCAGTCGTTATGGAGGGGTCCTCGAAGCTTTCTTT.

The chain has TRBV4-1 and TRBJ1-1; D perhaps matches TRBD1 (5 bases). This CDR3 spans 16 amino acids. Per the germline V gene, CDR1 is MGHRA and CDR2 is YSYEKL. Trimming cost V 2 bases and J 0 bases, with 13 bases left between them. For the CDR3, the DNA is TGCGCCAGCAGCCAACCCGGGGCCTCAGTGAACACTGAAGCTTTCTTT. Encoded protein: CASSQPGASVNTEAFF.

The chain uses TRBV19 and TRBJ1-2; tentative D call: TRBD1 (5 bases). V was trimmed by 8 bases and J by 4 bases, leaving 17 bases between them. The CDR3 totals 14 residues. Per the germline V gene, CDR1 is LNHDA and CDR2 is SQIVND (reference sequence). For the CDR3, the DNA is TGTGCCAGTGCGACGGGGCAGCTTTTCTATGGCTACACCTTC. It yields the protein CASATGQLFYGYTF. The full variable domain, its missing parts supplied by reference TRBV19 and TRBJ1-2, is DGGITQSPKYLFRKEGQNVTLSCEQNLNHDAMYWYRQDPGQGLRLIYYSQIVNDFQKGDIAEGYSVSREKKESFPLTVTSAQKNPTAFYLCASATGQLFYGYTFGSGTRLTVV.

Written as DNA, the CDR3 is TGCGCCAGCAGCGAGGGACTAGCGGGGAACACCGGGGAGCTGTTTTTT. This encodes CASSEGLAGNTGELFF. This rearrangement joins TRBV5-1 to TRBJ2-2; the match to TRBD2 covers 12 bases. With V trimmed by 4 bases and J by 1 base, 2 bases remained unmatched. CDR3 size: 16 residues. Germline V lookup: CDR1 SGHRS, CDR2 YFSETQ.

The CDR3 region has the DNA TGCAGCGTTGAAGATGGGGGACAGGGGGTAGAAACCTACGAGCAGTACTTC. It specifies CSVEDGGQGVETYEQYF. The chain is built from TRBV29-1 and TRBJ2-7; 11 bases are a match to TRBD1. Per germline, CDR1 SQVTM and CDR2 ANQGSEA. Germline trimming cut 0 bases from V and 2 bases from J; bases unmatched to any gene: 9. The CDR3 extends over 17 amino acids.

The chain has TRBV5-1 and TRBJ1-3; 8 bases map to TRBD1. V shed 7 bases and J 4 bases; nucleotides not matched to a gene: 7. Germline V gene data show CDR1 as SGHRS and CDR2 as YFSETQ. The CDR3 is 14 residues long. The CDR3 DNA is TGCGCCAGCTCCCGGACAGGGTCCGGAAACACCATATATTTT. Protein product: CASSRTGSGNTIYF. The variable domain in full, with the rest retrieved from reference TRBV5-1 and TRBJ1-3, is KAGVTQTPRYLIKTRGQQVTLSCSPISGHRSVSWYQQTPGQGLQFLFEYFSETQRNKGNFPGRFSGRQFSNSRSEMNVSTLELGDSALYLCASSRTGSGNTIYFGEGSWLTVV.

The V and J genes are TRBV22-1 and TRBJ1-1; the DNA was not used to check the table's D call, TRBD1. TRBV22-1 is recorded as a pseudogene. CDR3 size: 15 residues. CDR3 nucleotides: TGTGCCACCAGTGCGAATGACAGGGGGAACACTGAAGCTTTCTTT. This sequence encodes CATSANDRGNTEAFF.

A note on this clone: The junction and the germline gene differ at one end; a read error may be behind it. This chain links TRBV6-8 with TRBJ2-3; D might be TRBD2 (5 bases). Germline V lookup: CDR1 MNHGY, CDR2 SAAAGT. CDR3 size: 16 residues. CDR3 loop: CAISVRAETSTDTQYF. The CDR3 DNA reads TGTGCCATCAGTGTGAGGGCGGAGACTAGCACAGATACGCAGTATTTT.

This clone was found once. The chain joins TRBV6-8 to TRBJ1-3; no definite D call. CDR3 length: 13 residues. CDR1 and CDR2 (germline): MNHGY, SAAAGT. Trimming took 0 bases from V and 3 from J, leaving 3 bases between them. This chain's CDR3 is CASSYSVGNTIYF. Here the CDR3 DNA reads TGTGCCAGCAGTTACTCGGTTGGAAACACCATATATTTT.

This chain uses TRBV6-8 with TRBJ2-1; 15 positions match TRBD2. The CDR3 spans 17 residues. The J segment lost 2 bases and the V segment lost 4 bases, leaving 3 bases of the junction unmatched. In germline, CDR1 is MNHGY, CDR2 SAAAGT. The CDR3 bases are TGTGCCAGCAGTTTCGGGACTAGCGGGAGGCCCTACAATGAGCAGTTCTTC. As protein: CASSFGTSGRPYNEQFF.

The V gene is TRBV19, the J gene TRBJ1-5, with TRBD1 matching over 8 bases. In germline, CDR1 is LNHDA, CDR2 SQIVND (reference sequence). The J segment lost 6 bases and the V segment lost 3 bases, leaving 10 bases of the junction unmatched. The CDR3 has 16 amino acids. CDR3 loop: CASSIRQGLWGQPQHF. As DNA, the CDR3 is TGTGCCAGTAGTATCCGACAGGGGCTCTGGGGTCAGCCCCAGCATTTT.

For the CDR3, the DNA is TGCGCCAGCAGGGACCCAGCGGGGGCCCCCTACGAGCAGTACTTC. It specifies CASRDPAGAPYEQYF. V gene TRBV10-2 combines with J gene TRBJ2-7; 8 bases map to TRBD2. This CDR3 comprises 15 residues. J gave up 2 bases and V 6 bases, and 9 bases lay outside the gene matches. Germline V lookup: CDR1 WSHSY, CDR2 SAAADI.

This chain uses TRBV30 with TRBJ2-7; D call uncertain. Germline V CDR1 and CDR2: GTSNPN, SVGIG (reference sequence). The CDR3 extends over 16 amino acids. Trimming pared 3 bases from V and 2 bases from J, leaving 20 bases between. The CDR3 DNA is TGTGCCTGGAGCCCCGATTTTCTTGCTACTCCCTACGAGCAGTACTTC. It specifies CAWSPDFLATPYEQYF.

In its sample, this clone was seen a few times. This chain connects TRBV29-1 to TRBJ1-1, with 9 nucleotides matching TRBD1. This CDR3 has 13 residues. With V trimmed by 6 bases and J by 1 base, 3 bases remained unmatched. Germline V gene sequence: CDR1 SQVTM, CDR2 ANQGSEA. The CDR3 sequence is CSVWTGANTEAFF. CDR3 nucleotides: TGCAGCGTATGGACAGGGGCGAACACTGAAGCTTTCTTT.

J is TRBJ1-2 and V is TRBV4-1; 7 bases are a match to TRBD1. V trimming: 3 bases; J trimming: 1 base; junction bases outside the gene matches: 8. The germline V gene has CDR1 MGHRA and CDR2 YSYEKL. This CDR3 spans 16 amino acids. CDR3 region: CASSQNRGARNYGYTF. The CDR3 DNA follows: TGCGCCAGCAGCCAGAACAGGGGCGCCCGTAACTATGGCTACACCTTC.

The chain carries TRBV11-3 and TRBJ1-1; D unclear. The CDR3 is 15 residues long. V was shortened by 5 bases and J by 1 base, with 14 bases between the two germline ends. Germline assignment: CDR1 SGHNT and CDR2 YENEEA. Here the CDR3 DNA reads TGTGCCAGCAGCCCGTGGTTGATGGGGAACACTGAAGCTTTCTTT. Its translation is CASSPWLMGNTEAFF.

The CDR3 is CASSQSRDRGNGYTF. The CDR3 region has the DNA TGTGCCAGCAGCCAATCCCGGGACAGGGGTAATGGCTACACCTTC. The V and J genes are TRBV11-3 and TRBJ1-2; 10 nucleotides match TRBD1. Trimming took 5 bases from V and 6 from J; bases not matched to a gene: 9. The length of the CDR3 is 15 residues. CDR1 is SGHNT, CDR2 YENEEA, per germline. The variable domain in full, with the rest retrieved from reference TRBV11-3 and TRBJ1-2, is EAGVVQSPRYKIIEKKQPVAFWCNPISGHNTLYWYLQNLGQGPELLIRYENEEAVDDSQLPKDRFSAERLKGVDSTLKIQPAELGDSAVYLCASSQSRDRGNGYTFGSGTRLTVV.

The chain combines TRBV6-8 with TRBJ2-1, with no clear D. The CDR3 covers 15 residues. Trimming removed 0 bases at V and 6 bases at J, with 12 bases between. Germline lookup yields CDR1 MNHGY and CDR2 SAAAGT. CDR3 in DNA: TGTGCCAGCAGTTACTCGTCCCCGGAATTCAATGAGCAGTTCTTC. It translates to CASSYSSPEFNEQFF.

The rearrangement links TRBV5-1 to TRBJ2-6; D gene ambiguous. Trimming removed 0 bases from V and 0 bases from J, with 10 bases in between. CDR3 length: 17 residues. Germline CDR1 and CDR2: SGHRS and YFSETQ. CDR3 bases: TGCGCCAGCAGCTTGGAGCCCCTCTACTCTGGGGCCAACGTCCTGACTTTC. Its protein is CASSLEPLYSGANVLTF.

The genes are TRBV11-3 and TRBJ1-4; the D is unclear. Trimming pared 7 bases from V and 3 bases from J, leaving 12 bases between. The CDR3 is 14 residues long. Germline CDR1 reads SGHNT; CDR2 reads YENEEA. CDR3 residues: CASKYGEANEKLFF. The CDR3 nucleotides read TGTGCCAGCAAGTATGGGGAGGCTAATGAAAAACTGTTTTTT. The variable domain in full, completed from reference TRBV11-3 and TRBJ1-4, reads EAGVVQSPRYKIIEKKQPVAFWCNPISGHNTLYWYLQNLGQGPELLIRYENEEAVDDSQLPKDRFSAERLKGVDSTLKIQPAELGDSAVYLCASKYGEANEKLFFGSGTQLSVL.

This clone was counted a single time. The gene calls are TRBV6-8 and TRBJ2-1; D is ambiguous. V gave up 8 bases and J gave up 6 bases, with 14 bases separating them. The CDR3 contains 13 residues. Germline CDR1 and CDR2: MNHGY and SAAAGT. The CDR3 reads CASGIWVVNEQFF. The CDR3 region has the DNA TGTGCCAGCGGGATTTGGGTCGTCAATGAGCAGTTCTTC.

The rearrangement links TRBV30 to TRBJ1-2; D uncertain. The V and J ends lost 3 bases and 2 bases respectively, with 16 bases between them. From germline, CDR1 is GTSNPN and CDR2 SVGIG (reference sequence). The CDR3 runs 15 residues. The CDR3, as DNA: TGTGCCTGGAGCCCCTGGGCAGGCCTCAACTATGGCTACACCTTC. Its translation is CAWSPWAGLNYGYTF.

The chain employs TRBV6-8 and TRBJ1-2; 7 bases are a match to TRBD1. The V and J ends lost 7 bases and 3 bases, in that order; junction bases with no gene match: 5. There are 13 residues in the CDR3. Germline V gene data show CDR1 as MNHGY and CDR2 as SAAAGT. CDR3: CASTKGADYGYTF. The DNA of the CDR3 is TGTGCCAGCACGAAGGGGGCGGACTATGGCTACACCTTC.

V usage is TRBV11-3 and J usage is TRBJ2-1, with 7 bases fitting TRBD2. Germline trimming cut 1 base from V and 1 base from J; bases unmatched to any gene: 7. The CDR3 covers 17 residues. Germline CDR1 and CDR2: SGHNT and YENEEA. Written as DNA, the CDR3 is TGTGCCAGCAGCTTAGGGCTGGGGCGGGGGTCCTACAATGAGCAGTTCTTC. This translates into CASSLGLGRGSYNEQFF.

The V call is TRBV19, the J call TRBJ1-5; unclear D gene. Germline CDR1 and CDR2: LNHDA and SQIVND (reference sequence). V lost 6 bases and J lost 0, with 9 bases in between. The CDR3 spans 14 residues. The CDR3 DNA sequence: TGTGCCAGTAGCACCATCCTTAGCAATCAGCCCCAGCATTTT. The encoded protein is CASSTILSNQPQHF.

The chain is built from TRBV7-1 and TRBJ1-2; 8 bases align to TRBD1. TRBV7-1 is placed among ORFs of uncertain function. This CDR3 is 14 amino acids long. V shed 4 bases and J 3 bases; nucleotides not matched to a gene: 4. The CDR3 loop reads CASSLSGQDYGYTF. The DNA for the CDR3 is TGTGCCAGCAGCTTGTCGGGACAGGACTATGGCTACACCTTC.

V and J are TRBV25-1 and TRBJ2-2, with D tentatively TRBD1 or TRBD2 (6 bases each). V gave up 7 bases and J gave up 2 bases, with 23 bases separating them. The CDR3 is 18 residues long. Germline CDR1 reads MGHDK; CDR2 reads SYGVNS. CDR3 DNA: TGTGCCAGCACCACCTCCCTGGTGGGGGGACACAACACCGGGGAGCTGTTTTTT. Encoded protein: CASTTSLVGGHNTGELFF.

V and J are TRBV18 and TRBJ1-4; D gene unclear. Germline V gene lookup returns CDR1 KGHSH and CDR2 LQKENI. The V end was cut by 3 bases, the J end by 0 bases, with 8 bases between. This CDR3 has 15 amino acids. CDR3 sequence reads: CASSPSQATNEKLFF. The CDR3 DNA reads as TGTGCCAGCTCACCGTCACAAGCAACTAATGAAAAACTGTTTTTT.

The J gene is TRBJ2-4, the V gene TRBV6-8, with D hard to call. The CDR3 sequence is 12 residues long. Trimming left V 9 bases short and J 0 bases short, with 6 bases between. Germline V CDR1 and CDR2: MNHGY, SAAAGT. CDR3 in DNA: TGTGCCAGGGGTATAGCCAAAAACATTCAGTACTTC. Encoded protein: CARGIAKNIQYF.